This paragraph covers one TCR beta chain sequence. The record originates from a study of cytomegalovirus exposure and HLA in healthy donors. Germline V gene data show CDR1 as PRHDT and CDR2 as FYEKMQ (reference sequence). Trimming removed 4 bases from V and 4 bases from J; junction bases left unmatched: 2. This CDR3 spans 14 amino acids. Vbeta (60) and Jbeta (13) primers were used in the PCR. Source study methods: Later, an analysis found 75 million to 100 million unique TCR beta chains, and around 12 million of these were shared. Sequenced by immunoSEQ multiplex PCR; TCRdb stores in-frame clones only, minus some. D and trimming come from the DNA, and the V and J calls and clone size come from that table. Among 140,000 or so clones listed, approximately 82% were seen once.

This clonotype was obtained from a woman aged 55-69 years in good health and CMV-seropositive. What was sequenced was PBMCs. The chain has TRBV13 and TRBJ1-1, with 11 nucleotides matching TRBD1. CDR3 amino acids: CASSSGQGATEAFF. The CDR3 DNA sequence: TGTGCCAGCAGCTCAGGACAGGGGGCCACTGAAGCTTTCTTT.